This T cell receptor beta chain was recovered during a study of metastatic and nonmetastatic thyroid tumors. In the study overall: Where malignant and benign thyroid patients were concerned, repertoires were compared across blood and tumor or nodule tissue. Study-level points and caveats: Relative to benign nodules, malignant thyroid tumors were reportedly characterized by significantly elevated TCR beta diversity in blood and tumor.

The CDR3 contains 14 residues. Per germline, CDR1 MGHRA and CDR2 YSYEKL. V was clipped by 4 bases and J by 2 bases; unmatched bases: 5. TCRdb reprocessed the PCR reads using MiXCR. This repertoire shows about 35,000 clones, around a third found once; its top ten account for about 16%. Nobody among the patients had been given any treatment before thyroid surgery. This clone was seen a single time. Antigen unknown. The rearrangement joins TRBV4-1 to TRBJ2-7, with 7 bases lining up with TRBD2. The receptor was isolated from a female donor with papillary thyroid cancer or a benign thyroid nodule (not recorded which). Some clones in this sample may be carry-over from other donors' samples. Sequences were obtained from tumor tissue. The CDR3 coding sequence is TGCGCCAGCAGCCCTGCTCGGGGGGCCTACGAGCAGTACTTC. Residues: CASSPARGAYEQYF.